This T cell receptor (beta chain) is drawn from a study of long-term antiretroviral therapy in people with HIV. This CDR3 has 19 residues. Survey level was the resolution at which the v3.0 immunoSEQ assay ran. Produced via immunoSEQ multiplex PCR; TCRdb's table is partial and in-frame only. The sample holds approximately 25,000 clones; 65% to 85% are singletons and the top ten take approximately 11%. The source of this sequence is a man younger than 35 with HIV. The specimen was unsorted PBMCs, collected 0.8 years before starting antiretroviral therapy. The chain recombines TRBV12-2 with TRBJ1-2. TRBV12-2 is assigned pseudogene status. DNA of the CDR3: TGTGCAAGTCGCTTATATCAAGAGATACGTTTGTGGGACGCCTATGGCTACACCTTC. Its protein product is CASRLYQEIRLWDAYGYTF.